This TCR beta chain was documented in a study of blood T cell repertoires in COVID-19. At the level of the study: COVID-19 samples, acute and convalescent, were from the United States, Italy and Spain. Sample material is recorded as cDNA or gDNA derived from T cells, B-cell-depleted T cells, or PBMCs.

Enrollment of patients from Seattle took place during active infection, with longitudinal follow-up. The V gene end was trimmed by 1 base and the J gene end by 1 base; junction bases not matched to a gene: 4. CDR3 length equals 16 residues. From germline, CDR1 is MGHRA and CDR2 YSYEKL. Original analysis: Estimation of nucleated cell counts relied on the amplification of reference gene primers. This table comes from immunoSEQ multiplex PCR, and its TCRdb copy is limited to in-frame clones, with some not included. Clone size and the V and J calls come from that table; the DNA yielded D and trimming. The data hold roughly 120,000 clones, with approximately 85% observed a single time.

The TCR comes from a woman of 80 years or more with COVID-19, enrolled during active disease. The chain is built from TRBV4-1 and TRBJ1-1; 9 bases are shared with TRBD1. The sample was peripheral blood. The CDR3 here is CASSQVRTGANTEAFF. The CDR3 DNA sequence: TGCGCCAGCAGCCAAGTAAGGACAGGGGCGAACACTGAAGCTTTCTTT.